This entry features one T cell receptor beta chain sequence. Its antigen is not known. Assay used: immunoSEQ multiplex PCR; TCRdb lists only in-frame clones, some missing. The sample has about 100,000 clones; 94% are singletons. This sample is part of a study of siplizumab effects on memory and regulatory T cells. Regarding the study as a whole: The average Treg-derived proportion among mappable alloreactive CD4+ clones was less than 80% with siplizumab versus about 27% in controls. Apparently more diverse than memory cells, naive T cells also seemed major alloresponse contributors. Phenotypic classification as naive or memory proved unattainable for roughly 75-96% of proliferating CD4+ or CD8+ clones.

CDR1 and CDR2 (germline): SQVTM, ANQGSEA. The CDR3 has 13 amino acids. V lost 5 bases and J lost 8; bases outside the gene matches: 7. The source of this sequence is a human donor in good health. Sequencing was performed on non-Treg CD4+ T cells sorted from blood. The chain recombines TRBV29-1 with TRBJ2-5; 11 nucleotides line up with TRBD1. CDR3 in amino acids: CSVSPDRGRTQYF. The CDR3 coding sequence is TGCAGCGTTTCCCCGGACAGGGGGCGCACCCAGTACTTC.